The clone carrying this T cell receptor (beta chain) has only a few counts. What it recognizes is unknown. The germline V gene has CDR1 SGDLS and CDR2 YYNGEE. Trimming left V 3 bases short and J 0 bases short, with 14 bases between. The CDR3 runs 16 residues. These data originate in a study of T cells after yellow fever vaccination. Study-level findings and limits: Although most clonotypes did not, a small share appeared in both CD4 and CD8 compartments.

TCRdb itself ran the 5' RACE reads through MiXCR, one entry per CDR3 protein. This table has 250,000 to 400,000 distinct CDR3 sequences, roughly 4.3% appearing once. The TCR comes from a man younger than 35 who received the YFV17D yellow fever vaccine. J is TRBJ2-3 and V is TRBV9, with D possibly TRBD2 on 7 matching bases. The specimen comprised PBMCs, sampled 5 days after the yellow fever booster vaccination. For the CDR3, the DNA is TGTGCCAGCAGCGCAGCGGGACAACATAGCACAGATACGCAGTATTTT. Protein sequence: CASSAAGQHSTDTQYF.